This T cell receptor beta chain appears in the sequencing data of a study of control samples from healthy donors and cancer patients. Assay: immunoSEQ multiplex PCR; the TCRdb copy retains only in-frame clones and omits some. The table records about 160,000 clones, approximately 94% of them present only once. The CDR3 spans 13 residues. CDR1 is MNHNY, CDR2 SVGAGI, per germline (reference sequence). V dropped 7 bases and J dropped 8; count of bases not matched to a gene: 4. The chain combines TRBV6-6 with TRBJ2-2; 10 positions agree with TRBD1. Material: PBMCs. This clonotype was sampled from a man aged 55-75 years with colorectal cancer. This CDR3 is CASKDRGEGELFF. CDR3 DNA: TGTGCCAGCAAGGACAGGGGGGAGGGGGAGCTGTTTTTT.